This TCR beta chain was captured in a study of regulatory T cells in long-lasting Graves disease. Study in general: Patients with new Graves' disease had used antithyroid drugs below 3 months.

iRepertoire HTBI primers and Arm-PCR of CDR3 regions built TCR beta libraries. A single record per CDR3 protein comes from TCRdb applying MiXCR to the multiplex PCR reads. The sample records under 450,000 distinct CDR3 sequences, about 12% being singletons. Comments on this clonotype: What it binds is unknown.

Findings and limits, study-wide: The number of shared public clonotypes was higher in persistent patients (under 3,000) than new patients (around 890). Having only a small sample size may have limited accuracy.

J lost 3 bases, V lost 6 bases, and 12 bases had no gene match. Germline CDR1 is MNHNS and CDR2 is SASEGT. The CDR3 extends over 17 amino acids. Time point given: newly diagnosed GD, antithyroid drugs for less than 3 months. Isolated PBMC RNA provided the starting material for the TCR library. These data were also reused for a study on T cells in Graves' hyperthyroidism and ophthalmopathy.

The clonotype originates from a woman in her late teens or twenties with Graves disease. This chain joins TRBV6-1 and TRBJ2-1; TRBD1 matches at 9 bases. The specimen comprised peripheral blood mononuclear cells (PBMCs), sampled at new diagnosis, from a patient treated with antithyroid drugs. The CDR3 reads CASRFTAGTGFYNEQFF. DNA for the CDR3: TGTGCCAGCAGATTCACCGCCGGGACAGGGTTCTACAATGAGCAGTTCTTC.